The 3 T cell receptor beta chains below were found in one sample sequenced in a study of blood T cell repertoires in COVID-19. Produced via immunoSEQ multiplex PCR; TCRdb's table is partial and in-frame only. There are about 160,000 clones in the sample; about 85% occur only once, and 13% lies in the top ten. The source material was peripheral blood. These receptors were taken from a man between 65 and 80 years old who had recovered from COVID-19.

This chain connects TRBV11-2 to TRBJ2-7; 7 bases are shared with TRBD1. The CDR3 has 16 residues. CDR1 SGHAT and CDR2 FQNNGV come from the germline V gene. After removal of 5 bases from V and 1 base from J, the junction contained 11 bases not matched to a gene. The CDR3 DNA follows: TGTGCCAGCAGCCCGAGGCTGGGACAGTTATCCTACGAGCAGTACTTC. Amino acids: CASSPRLGQLSYEQYF.

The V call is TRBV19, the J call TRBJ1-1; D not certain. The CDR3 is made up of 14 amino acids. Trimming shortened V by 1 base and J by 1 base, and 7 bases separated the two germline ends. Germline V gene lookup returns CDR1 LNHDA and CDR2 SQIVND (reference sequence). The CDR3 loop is CASSIVNKNTEAFF. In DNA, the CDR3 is TGTGCCAGTAGTATAGTTAACAAGAACACTGAAGCTTTCTTT.

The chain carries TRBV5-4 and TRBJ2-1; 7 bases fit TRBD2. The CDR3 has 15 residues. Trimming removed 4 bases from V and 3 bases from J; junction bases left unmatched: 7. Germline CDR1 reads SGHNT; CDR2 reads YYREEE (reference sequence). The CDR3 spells CASSLGGGFYNEQFF. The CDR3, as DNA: TGTGCCAGCAGCCTTGGGGGAGGGTTCTACAATGAGCAGTTCTTC.